Each of the 4 T cell receptor beta chains below was sequenced from the same sample in a study of PD-1 blockade in classical Hodgkin lymphoma (dated by TCRdb to 2018 to 2021). Library generation was performed with the immunoSEQ multiplex PCR assay. Sourced from immuneACCESS, this table was stored by TCRdb with only in-frame sequences that have V and J called. A share of the clones is absent; for the studies checked, an unresolved V gene accounts for under half, and the remainder has no known explanation. The sample has about 12,000 clones on record, 70% to 85% of them singletons. The top ten hold around 1.4% of the sample. In light of the paper, this sample's time point label describes: cycle 1 day 1 (C1D1), immediately before nivolumab initiation. All trial patients had relapsed after autologous stem cell transplantation, with cohorts A, B and C differing in prior brentuximab vedotin exposure. Magnetic negative selection with a Miltenyi CD4+ T cell isolation kit was used to purify CD4+ T cells from thawed PBMCs.

The source material was CD4+ T cells from blood, sampled at baseline. Receptors originate from a human donor with classical Hodgkin lymphoma.

The J gene is TRBJ2-1, the V gene TRBV7-2; no firm D call. Germline loops: CDR1 SGHTA, CDR2 FQGNSA. Trimming pared 5 bases from V and 8 bases from J, leaving 16 bases between. This CDR3 comprises 14 residues. CDR3 nucleotides: TGTGCCAGCAGCCTCACTCGGTCGCCTCATGAGCAGTTCTTC. It is translated as CASSLTRSPHEQFF.

The chain employs TRBV30 and TRBJ1-3, with a weak D call TRBD1 (6 bases). The V end lost 8 bases, the J end lost 0 bases, and 11 bases lay between the germline ends. Per the germline V gene, CDR1 is GTSNPN and CDR2 is SVGIG (reference sequence). The CDR3 is made up of 13 amino acids. The CDR3 sequence is CARGQSSGNTIYF. CDR3 nucleotides: TGTGCCAGAGGACAGAGCTCTGGAAACACCATATATTTT.

The rearrangement uses TRBV11-2 and TRBJ1-1; D is uncertain. The germline V and J ends were trimmed by 5 bases and 4 bases, with 17 bases remaining between them. This CDR3 spans 15 amino acids. CDR1 is SGHAT, CDR2 FQNNGV, per germline. The CDR3 spells CASSPIVGRGTEAFF. The DNA of the CDR3 is TGTGCCAGCAGCCCAATCGTGGGAAGAGGCACTGAAGCTTTCTTT. Full variable domain (remainder filled in from reference TRBV11-2 and TRBJ1-1): EAGVAQSPRYKIIEKRQSVAFWCNPISGHATLYWYQQILGQGPKLLIQFQNNGVVDDSQLPKDRFSAERLKGVDSTLKIQPAKLEDSAVYLCASSPIVGRGTEAFFGQGTRLTVV.

The V call is TRBV7-2, the J call TRBJ1-6; D not resolved. Deletions cut 1 base from V and 6 bases from J, with 4 bases between. The CDR3 is 13 amino acids. Germline V gene lookup returns CDR1 SGHTA and CDR2 FQGNSA. CDR3 nucleotide sequence: TGTGCCAGCAGCTTAGGGTTTAATTCACCCCTCCACTTT. This encodes CASSLGFNSPLHF.